Below are 32 T cell receptor beta chains sequenced from a single sample in a study of neoadjuvant anti-PD-1 for oral cavity cancer. Clones were sequenced by immunoSEQ multiplex PCR, and TCRdb holds only the in-frame ones, with some missing. The sample shows 6,000 to 7,500 clones, around 70% of them seen only once. Source: PBMCs, taken before nivolumab (anti-PD-1) treatment. The receptors originated from a person aged 40 to 85 with oral cavity squamous cell carcinoma.

The chain couples TRBV5-4 to TRBJ2-5; D gene ambiguous. V lost 2 bases, J lost 1 base, and 0 bases lay in between. CDR3 length: 11 residues. Germline CDR1 reads SGHNT; CDR2 reads YYREEE (reference sequence). The CDR3: CASSFQETQYF. Written as DNA, the CDR3 is TGTGCCAGCAGCTTCCAAGAGACCCAGTACTTC.

The chain uses TRBV10-3 and TRBJ2-7, with D perhaps TRBD1 (6 bases). The germline V gene has CDR1 ENHRY and CDR2 SYGVKD. The V end lost 7 bases, the J end lost 2 bases, and 6 bases lay between the germline ends. This CDR3 has 11 residues. The CDR3 DNA sequence: TGTGCCATCAAGGGGGCCTACGAGCAGTACTTC. This gives the protein CAIKGAYEQYF.

V gene TRBV28 combines with J gene TRBJ1-5; D possibly corresponds to TRBD1 (5 bases). Trimming removed 5 bases from V and 3 bases from J, with 17 bases in between. The CDR3 sequence is 16 residues long. The V gene's germline CDR1 is MDHEN and CDR2 SYDVKM. The CDR3 sequence: CASSAPTKDNNQPQHF. The CDR3 bases are TGTGCCAGCAGTGCCCCGACGAAGGACAACAATCAGCCCCAGCATTTT.

The chain is built from TRBV11-3 and TRBJ2-1; possibly TRBD2 for D (6 bases). Germline CDR1 reads SGHNT; CDR2 reads YENEEA. V was pared by 4 bases and J by 10 bases, with 11 bases between. CDR3 size: 12 residues. The CDR3 loop is CASSSSGVEQFF. The CDR3 DNA reads as TGTGCCAGCAGCTCGTCGGGGGTCGAGCAGTTCTTC.

A remark on this clone: A read error may produce the germline difference seen at one junction end. The chain couples TRBV5-1 to TRBJ1-1; D unresolved. The CDR3 has 11 amino acids. The germline V gene has CDR1 SGHRS and CDR2 YFSETQ. Here the CDR3 reads CASKQNNEAFF. CDR3 DNA sequence: TGCGCCAGCAAACAGAACAATGAAGCTTTCTTT.

The V call is TRBV30, the J call TRBJ2-1, with D possibly TRBD2 on 6 matching bases. V was pared by 2 bases and J by 5 bases, with 10 bases between. CDR1 and CDR2 (germline): GTSNPN, SVGIG (reference sequence). The CDR3 is made up of 13 amino acids. The CDR3 DNA reads as TGTGCCTGGAGTCCCTGGGGGGACAATGAGCAGTTCTTC. Translation: CAWSPWGDNEQFF.

The rearrangement links TRBV6-1 to TRBJ1-1, with TRBD1 identical over 10 bases. Germline loops: CDR1 MNHNS, CDR2 SASEGT. The CDR3 totals 14 residues. V lost 5 bases, J lost 4 bases, and 4 bases stayed unmatched. CDR3 in amino acids: CASSSDRGLTEAFF. DNA for the CDR3: TGTGCCAGCAGTTCCGACAGGGGGCTCACTGAAGCTTTCTTT.

J is TRBJ2-3 and V is TRBV5-5, with 7 bases lining up with TRBD2. The CDR3 contains 16 residues. V lost 4 bases to trimming and J lost 2 bases; unmatched junction nucleotides: 10. CDR1 SGHKS and CDR2 YYEKEE come from the germline V gene (reference sequence). The CDR3 DNA reads TGTGCCAGCAGCCCCCTGGGGGGGTCTTACACAGATACGCAGTATTTT. As protein: CASSPLGGSYTDTQYF.

This chain uses TRBV5-6 with TRBJ2-7, with D perhaps TRBD2 (7 bases). Looked up from germline, CDR1 is SGHDT and CDR2 is YYEEEE. Trimming cost V 10 bases and J 4 bases, with 15 bases left between them. The CDR3 runs 12 residues. DNA for the CDR3: TGTGCCTCGCGGGGGCTGGGATACGAGCAGTACTTC. This sequence encodes CASRGLGYEQYF.

V and J are TRBV11-2 and TRBJ2-1; D unclear. Trimming took off 3 bases at V and 5 bases at J, with 14 bases between the two ends. In germline, CDR1 is SGHAT, CDR2 FQNNGV. CDR3 length: 15 residues. CDR3 DNA sequence: TGTGCCAGCAGCTTTTTTGGCGAGGCTAACAATGAGCAGTTCTTC. Translation gives CASSFFGEANNEQFF.

The CDR3 DNA sequence: TGCGCCAGCAGCTGGGACGGTGCGTCGGGCAATGAGCAGTTCTTC. Amino acids: CASSWDGASGNEQFF. V gene TRBV5-1 combines with J gene TRBJ2-1; TRBD1 or TRBD2 may be the D gene (5 bases each). The CDR3 length is 15 residues. Germline V CDR1 and CDR2: SGHRS, YFSETQ. V lost 3 bases to trimming and J lost 6 bases, with 16 bases between them.

This clone was seen a handful of times. The V gene is TRBV10-1, the J gene TRBJ2-7; TRBD1 aligns across 9 bases. Germline values: CDR1 WNHNN, CDR2 SYGVQD (reference sequence). Trimming at V came to 5 bases and at J to 4 bases, leaving 3 bases not matched to a gene. The CDR3 is 13 amino acids. The CDR3 bases are TGCGCCAGCAGTATCGGGACAGGGTACGAGCAGTACTTC. Its protein is CASSIGTGYEQYF.

The J gene is TRBJ2-3, the V gene TRBV2, with D possibly called TRBD1 or TRBD2 (6 bases each). This CDR3 is 14 amino acids long. The V and J ends lost 6 bases and 0 bases respectively, with 10 bases between them. In germline, CDR1 is SNHLY, CDR2 FYNNEI. CDR3 sequence: CASSLGGSTDTQYF. As DNA, the CDR3 is TGTGCCAGCAGCCTGGGGGGCAGCACAGATACGCAGTATTTT.

The chain has TRBV29-1 and TRBJ2-1, with 14 nucleotides matching TRBD2. CDR3 length: 18 amino acids. The germline gives CDR1 SQVTM, CDR2 ANQGSEA. The V segment lost 3 bases and the J segment 4 bases; nucleotides outside the gene matches: 11. The CDR3 sequence is CSVEGTGTSGGLYNEQFF. As DNA, the CDR3 is TGCAGCGTTGAGGGGACCGGGACTAGCGGGGGACTTTACAATGAGCAGTTCTTC.

The rearrangement uses TRBV6-6 and TRBJ2-7; D possibly corresponds to TRBD1 (6 bases). V was pared by 6 bases and J by 6 bases, with 12 bases between. CDR1 and CDR2 from the germline V gene are MNHNY and SVGAGI (reference sequence). This CDR3 comprises 12 residues. This CDR3 is CASRQGTGEQYF. DNA of the CDR3: TGTGCCAGCAGACAGGGCACGGGCGAGCAGTACTTC.

This chain connects TRBV5-1 to TRBJ2-2; D may be TRBD2 (5 bases). The CDR3 contains 15 residues. Trimming removed 2 bases at V and 0 bases at J, with 8 bases between. Germline-derived CDR1 and CDR2 are SGHRS and YFSETQ. CDR3 in amino acids: CASSLSSPNTGELFF. CDR3 DNA sequence: TGCGCCAGCAGCTTATCTAGCCCGAACACCGGGGAGCTGTTTTTT. Complete variable domain (other parts from reference TRBV5-1 and TRBJ2-2): KAGVTQTPRYLIKTRGQQVTLSCSPISGHRSVSWYQQTPGQGLQFLFEYFSETQRNKGNFPGRFSGRQFSNSRSEMNVSTLELGDSALYLCASSLSSPNTGELFFGEGSRLTVL.

This sequence joins TRBV12-5 and TRBJ2-5; the match to TRBD1 covers 11 bases. Germline CDR1 LGHNT, CDR2 FRNRAP. V lost 1 base, J lost 2 bases, and 3 bases stayed unmatched. The CDR3 extends over 16 amino acids. The CDR3: CASGLAGDRGQETQYF. The DNA of the CDR3 is TGTGCTAGTGGTTTGGCAGGGGACAGGGGGCAAGAGACCCAGTACTTC.

In its sample, this clone was seen once. J is TRBJ2-1 and V is TRBV30; D possibly corresponds to TRBD2 (6 bases). The CDR3 sequence is 14 residues long. The V gene's germline CDR1 is GTSNPN and CDR2 SVGIG (reference sequence). V lost 4 bases and J 0 bases, leaving 10 bases between the germline ends. The CDR3 loop is CAWTRGSSYNEQFF. The CDR3 DNA reads TGTGCCTGGACCCGGGGGAGCTCCTACAATGAGCAGTTCTTC. Variable domain in full (rest from reference TRBV30 and TRBJ2-1): SQTIHQWPATLVQPVGSPLSLECTVEGTSNPNLYWYRQAAGRGLQLLFYSVGIGQISSEVPQNLSASRPQDRQFILSSKKLLLSDSGFYLCAWTRGSSYNEQFFGPGTRLTVL.

This chain uses TRBV6-5 with TRBJ2-1, with D tentatively TRBD2 (6 bases). Trimming pared 7 bases from V and 7 bases from J, leaving 20 bases between. Germline CDR1 reads MNHEY; CDR2 reads SVGAGI. There are 15 residues in the CDR3. Here the CDR3 reads CASTQVGGPNNEQFF. CDR3 coding DNA: TGTGCCAGCACCCAAGTCGGGGGACCGAATAATGAGCAGTTCTTC.

This clone was counted between two and nine times. The rearrangement links TRBV6-5 to TRBJ1-1; weak D call: TRBD1 (6 bases). Germline values: CDR1 MNHEY, CDR2 SVGAGI. This CDR3 has 14 residues. Trimming left V 8 bases short and J 4 bases short, with 17 bases between. CDR3 protein: CASRLGVGATEAFF. The CDR3 DNA is TGTGCCAGCCGGTTGGGTGTGGGGGCCACTGAAGCTTTCTTT.

This chain joins TRBV18 and TRBJ1-4; D unclear. The CDR3 extends over 18 amino acids. V was trimmed by 3 bases and J by 4 bases, leaving 21 bases between them. CDR1 and CDR2 (germline): KGHSH, LQKENI. Here the CDR3 DNA reads TGTGCCAGCTCACCTTCCCCAGGTCGCCTTACAGATAATGAAAAACTGTTTTTT. Protein sequence: CASSPSPGRLTDNEKLFF.

The sample holds a few counts of this clone. The rearrangement uses TRBV11-3 and TRBJ1-1; D call uncertain. Trimming cost V 3 bases and J 3 bases, with 8 bases left between them. CDR3 length equals 13 residues. Per the germline V gene, CDR1 is SGHNT and CDR2 is YENEEA. CDR3 region: CASSLNQYTEAFF. In nucleotides, the CDR3 is TGTGCCAGCAGCTTGAATCAGTACACTGAAGCTTTCTTT.

This chain joins TRBV2 and TRBJ2-7, with unresolved D. CDR3 length equals 16 residues. Germline CDR1 and CDR2: SNHLY and FYNNEI. Deletions cut 0 bases from V and 0 bases from J, with 12 bases between. CDR3 sequence reads: CASSEARGVSSYEQYF. Here the CDR3 DNA reads TGTGCCAGCAGTGAAGCGCGTGGGGTTAGCTCCTACGAGCAGTACTTC.

This clone has a handful of counts. The rearrangement uses TRBV5-1 and TRBJ1-2, with D possibly TRBD1 on 6 matching bases. CDR3 length equals 13 residues. CDR1 and CDR2 from the germline V gene are SGHRS and YFSETQ. V lost 3 bases, J lost 5 bases, and 11 bases lay in between. This CDR3 reads CASSWDKSYGYTF. CDR3 sequence (DNA): TGCGCCAGCAGCTGGGACAAGTCTTATGGCTACACCTTC.

The chain has TRBV7-7 and TRBJ2-5; the D gene could be TRBD1 or TRBD2 (5 bases each). The ends were cut back, 9 bases at V and 5 bases at J, with 16 bases in the middle. The CDR3 is made up of 13 amino acids. Germline CDR1 and CDR2: SSHAT and FNYEAQ (reference sequence). CDR3: CASGDPWRETQYF. The DNA of the CDR3 is TGTGCCAGTGGGGACCCCTGGAGGGAGACCCAGTACTTC.

This clone was detected only a few times. The V call is TRBV5-6, the J call TRBJ2-2, with no clear D. Germline V gives CDR1 SGHDT, CDR2 YYEEEE. The CDR3 consists of 14 residues. Deletions cut 2 bases from V and 5 bases from J, with 10 bases between. The CDR3 DNA follows: TGTGCCAGCAGCTTCGGCACACTGACCGGGGAGCTGTTTTTT. Encoded protein: CASSFGTLTGELFF.

This clone has a single count. The chain is built from TRBV6-1 and TRBJ1-1; D gene uncertain. Germline loops: CDR1 MNHNS, CDR2 SASEGT. Trimming removed 1 base from V and 3 bases from J, with 12 bases in between. The CDR3 is made up of 15 amino acids. The CDR3 is CASSEDSQRDTEAFF. CDR3 nucleotide sequence: TGTGCCAGCAGTGAAGACTCCCAAAGGGACACTGAAGCTTTCTTT.

The genes are TRBV30 and TRBJ2-5; maybe TRBD2 (5 bases). Trimming removed 3 bases from V and 1 base from J, with 24 bases in between. CDR1 is GTSNPN and CDR2 is SVGIG in the germline V gene (reference sequence). The length of the CDR3 is 18 residues. The CDR3 sequence is CAWSRGLDRLKTQETQYF. In DNA form, the CDR3 reads TGTGCCTGGAGCAGAGGACTGGACCGACTAAAGACCCAAGAGACCCAGTACTTC.

J is TRBJ2-5 and V is TRBV2; 8 positions match TRBD2. V shed 8 bases, J shed 9 bases, and the junction held 14 bases outside the gene matches. This CDR3 has 14 residues. Germline V lookup: CDR1 SNHLY, CDR2 FYNNEI. CDR3 in amino acids: CASLELAGLGAQYF. DNA for the CDR3: TGTGCCAGCTTGGAATTAGCGGGGTTAGGGGCCCAGTACTTC.

The chain joins TRBV5-5 to TRBJ1-6, with TRBD1 identical over 9 bases. CDR3 length equals 20 residues. After removal of 3 bases from V and 0 bases from J, the junction contained 13 bases not matched to a gene. Germline lookup yields CDR1 SGHKS and CDR2 YYEKEE (reference sequence). CDR3: CASSSYLSTGQGSYNSPLHF. The CDR3 coding sequence is TGTGCCAGCAGCTCCTACCTGTCGACGGGACAGGGCTCCTATAATTCACCCCTCCACTTT.

The chain combines TRBV10-3 with TRBJ1-5; D may be TRBD1 (6 bases). CDR1 is ENHRY, CDR2 SYGVKD, per germline. V gave up 3 bases and J gave up 4 bases, with 7 bases separating them. The CDR3 sequence is 13 residues long. CDR3 DNA: TGTGCCATCAGTGAAGGACAGAATCAGCCCCAGCATTTT. Translating gives CAISEGQNQPQHF.

V is TRBV5-4 and J is TRBJ1-2, with a tentative D call TRBD1 (5 bases). This CDR3 region has 14 residues. V lost 4 bases to trimming and J lost 4 bases, with 14 bases between them. Germline values: CDR1 SGHNT, CDR2 YYREEE (reference sequence). The CDR3 DNA reads as TGTGCCAGCAGCCTGCGGGACGGTCCCTATGGCTACACCTTC. Translation gives CASSLRDGPYGYTF.